These 4 T cell receptor beta chains were all obtained from the same sample, sequenced in a study of T cell changes during pregnancy in multiple sclerosis. Here immunoSEQ multiplex PCR was the method, and the copy in TCRdb shows in-frame clones only, minus some. The sample carries about 33,000 clones, about 91% recorded once. The specimen comprised CD4+ T cells from peripheral blood mononuclear cells, sampled in the third trimester of pregnancy. The receptors were sampled from a female donor in good health, enrolled as a control in a pregnancy study.

The V gene is TRBV5-1, the J gene TRBJ1-4; weak D call: TRBD1 (5 bases). V was shortened by 0 bases and J by 2 bases, with 8 bases between the two germline ends. Germline CDR1 SGHRS, CDR2 YFSETQ. The CDR3 totals 15 residues. Written as DNA, the CDR3 is TGCGCCAGCAGCTTGGAGCGGGGGACTAATGAAAAACTGTTTTTT. The encoded protein is CASSLERGTNEKLFF.

This chain links TRBV6-5 with TRBJ1-1; 11 bases are a match to TRBD1. This CDR3 has 13 residues. V lost 6 bases, J lost 10 bases, and 7 bases stayed unmatched. Germline assignment: CDR1 MNHEY and CDR2 SVGAGI. The CDR3 protein is CASRGTGGSRAFF. DNA for the CDR3: TGTGCCAGCAGAGGGACAGGGGGAAGTAGAGCTTTCTTT.

This chain connects TRBV27 to TRBJ1-1; D gene uncertain. The germline V gene has CDR1 MNHEY and CDR2 SMNVEV (reference sequence). CDR3 length equals 13 residues. The V gene lost 5 bases and the J gene lost 6 bases, with 13 bases spanning the gap. CDR3 DNA sequence: TGTGCCAGCAGTGAGGGAAAAGGACCTGAAGCTTTCTTT. Protein product: CASSEGKGPEAFF.

The chain has TRBV9 and TRBJ1-2; possibly TRBD1 for D (5 bases). Germline V gene sequence: CDR1 SGDLS, CDR2 YYNGEE. The length of the CDR3 is 14 residues. V was cut by 2 bases and J by 2 bases, with 10 bases left in between. CDR3 in amino acids: CASSVREGNYGYTF. In DNA, the CDR3 is TGTGCCAGCAGCGTCAGGGAGGGGAACTATGGCTACACCTTC.